The 27 T cell receptor beta chains below all came from one sample that was sequenced in a study of vaccination effects on CD4 cells after COVID-19 (dated by TCRdb to 2022 to 2024). After roughly 11 days of culture, CD4+ T cells were isolated with the EasySep CD4+ T cell isolation kit. Library generation was performed with the immunoSEQ multiplex PCR assay. This immuneACCESS table, as held by TCRdb, lists in-frame sequences with V and J called but not all clones. Of the missing ones, under half trace to an unresolved V gene in checked studies; the others have no known cause. Present in this sample are about 72,000 clones, 70% to 80% of which were seen just once. The ten biggest clones cover roughly 2% of the sample. These receptors have no identified antigens. Sequences were derived from CD4+ T cells from PBMCs cultured without peptide, sampled before COVID-19 vaccination. All receptors derive from a human donor who received a COVID-19 vaccine.

The chain carries TRBV19 and TRBJ2-1; 9 bases match TRBD2. With V trimmed by 4 bases and J by 4 bases, 14 bases remained unmatched. The germline CDR1 and CDR2 sequences are LNHDA and SQIVND (reference sequence). The CDR3 is 18 residues long. The CDR3 DNA sequence: TGTGCCAGTAGTACCCCCCGGGTTCGTAGCGGGGGATACAATGAGCAGTTCTTC. Protein sequence: CASSTPRVRSGGYNEQFF.

The J gene is TRBJ2-1, the V gene TRBV6-2 or TRBV6-3; tentatively, D is TRBD2 (6 bases). This CDR3 region has 17 residues. In germline, CDR1 is MNHEY, CDR2 SVGEGT. V was pared by 4 bases and J by 8 bases, with 24 bases between. CDR3 coding DNA: TGTGCCAGCAGTTTCTACCCTCCGGGACTTTTAGGACATGAGCAGTTCTTC. This codes for CASSFYPPGLLGHEQFF.

This sequence joins TRBV5-1 and TRBJ2-4, with D possibly TRBD2 on 5 matching bases. Trimming cost V 0 bases and J 4 bases, with 8 bases left between them. The CDR3 runs to 14 residues. Germline assignment: CDR1 SGHRS and CDR2 YFSETQ. In DNA form, the CDR3 reads TGCGCCAGCAGCTTGGTCGGCGGGAAAAACATTCAGTACTTC. Translation: CASSLVGGKNIQYF.

The chain employs TRBV28 and TRBJ2-5; D ambiguous. Germline loops: CDR1 MDHEN, CDR2 SYDVKM. Trimming pared 5 bases from V and 1 base from J, leaving 8 bases between. This CDR3 region has 13 residues. CDR3 residues: CASSPAGQETQYF. DNA for the CDR3: TGTGCCAGCAGTCCGGCTGGCCAAGAGACCCAGTACTTC.

The chain recombines TRBV25-1 with TRBJ1-4; the D gene is possibly TRBD1 (5 bases). The CDR3 consists of 15 residues. The V and J ends lost 3 bases and 7 bases respectively, with 15 bases between them. The germline V gene encodes CDR1 MGHDK and CDR2 SYGVNS. The CDR3 spells CASSDPGGSGEKLFF. The DNA for the CDR3 is TGTGCCAGCAGTGACCCGGGGGGGAGTGGTGAAAAACTGTTTTTT.

In this sample, this clone turned up a few times. The V and J genes are TRBV19 and TRBJ2-2; a possible D gene is TRBD1 (5 bases). The CDR3 sequence is 14 residues long. Per the germline V gene, CDR1 is LNHDA and CDR2 is SQIVND (reference sequence). Deletions cut 2 bases from V and 4 bases from J, with 8 bases between. The CDR3 nucleotides are TGTGCCAGTAGTATAATAGGGGCCACCGGGGAGCTGTTTTTT. It is translated as CASSIIGATGELFF.

This clone appeared a few times. The chain has TRBV27 and TRBJ2-1, with 8 bases lining up with TRBD2. Germline V gene sequence: CDR1 MNHEY, CDR2 SMNVEV (reference sequence). Trimming at V came to 1 base and at J to 0 bases, leaving 2 bases not matched to a gene. The CDR3 runs 16 residues. The DNA of the CDR3 is TGTGCCAGCAGTTTATTAGCGGGGAGCTCCTACAATGAGCAGTTCTTC. Amino acid sequence: CASSLLAGSSYNEQFF.

This CDR3 is CSVDRDVGVYGYTF. The DNA for the CDR3 is TGCAGCGTTGACCGGGACGTCGGAGTCTATGGCTACACCTTC. The chain couples TRBV29-1 to TRBJ1-2, with D maybe TRBD1 (5 bases). There are 14 residues in the CDR3. The germline V gene encodes CDR1 SQVTM and CDR2 ANQGSEA. V lost 3 bases and J lost 4, with 15 bases in between.

This clone was seen only a few times. The chain combines TRBV7-7 with TRBJ2-1; 12 bases line up with TRBD2. Germline assignment: CDR1 SSHAT and CDR2 FNYEAQ (reference sequence). This CDR3 is built from 18 residues. V dropped 1 base and J dropped 3; count of bases not matched to a gene: 7. The CDR3 region is CASSLGLAGGPSYNEQFF. CDR3 in DNA: TGTGCCAGCAGCTTAGGGCTAGCGGGGGGGCCCAGCTACAATGAGCAGTTCTTC. Filled out from reference TRBV7-7 and TRBJ2-1, the complete variable domain reads GAGVSQSPRYKVTKRGQDVTLRCDPISSHATLYWYQQALGQGPEFLTYFNYEAQPDKSGLPSDRFSAERPEGSISTLTIQRTEQRDSAMYRCASSLGLAGGPSYNEQFFGPGTRLTVL.

This clone was recorded a few times. The J gene is TRBJ2-7, the V gene TRBV28; TRBD1 is a possible D gene (5 bases). Trimming took off 6 bases at V and 6 bases at J, with 15 bases between the two ends. Germline CDR1 MDHEN, CDR2 SYDVKM. This CDR3 contains 13 residues. The DNA for the CDR3 is TGTGCCAGCAGACCAGGGTCCCCGGGCGAGCAGTACGTC. It yields the protein CASRPGSPGEQYV.

This clone was observed a single time. This chain uses TRBV2 with TRBJ1-1; a weak D match, TRBD1 (5 bases). Deletions cut 6 bases from V and 5 bases from J, with 19 bases between. Germline V gene data show CDR1 as SNHLY and CDR2 as FYNNEI. CDR3 length: 15 residues. CDR3 protein: CASSSRGTEATEAFF. The DNA for the CDR3 is TGTGCCAGCAGCTCACGGGGGACGGAAGCTACTGAAGCTTTCTTT. The full variable domain, its missing parts supplied by reference TRBV2 and TRBJ1-1, is EPEVTQTPSHQVTQMGQEVILRCVPISNHLYFYWYRQILGQKVEFLVSFYNNEISEKSEIFDDQFSVERPDGSNFTLKIRSTKLEDSAMYFCASSSRGTEATEAFFGQGTRLTVV.

The chain employs TRBV2 and TRBJ1-4; D is unclear. CDR1 is SNHLY, CDR2 FYNNEI, per germline. The CDR3 runs 12 residues. Trimming stripped 10 bases from V and 7 bases from J, with 13 bases between. The CDR3 here is CATAGPGEKLFF. CDR3 in DNA: TGTGCCACCGCCGGGCCTGGTGAAAAACTGTTTTTT.

V gene TRBV5-1 combines with J gene TRBJ2-3; D is unresolved. The CDR3 has 15 residues. Trimming pared 6 bases from V and 4 bases from J, leaving 18 bases between. The germline CDR1 and CDR2 sequences are SGHRS and YFSETQ. In DNA, the CDR3 is TGCGCCAGCACCCGGGCTGAATCCTCTTCAGATACGCAGTATTTT. It translates to CASTRAESSSDTQYF.

The chain links TRBV27 to TRBJ2-1; D ambiguous. V was clipped by 4 bases and J by 7 bases, with 14 bases between them. CDR1 is MNHEY, CDR2 SMNVEV, per germline (reference sequence). The CDR3 totals 14 residues. CDR3 DNA sequence: TGTGCCAGCAGTTGGGCCCCCACTGGGAATGAGCAGTTCTTC. Its protein is CASSWAPTGNEQFF.

This sequence joins TRBV27 and TRBJ1-1; a weak D match, TRBD1 (5 bases). This CDR3 is built from 16 residues. Germline CDR1 reads MNHEY; CDR2 reads SMNVEV (reference sequence). V was cut by 8 bases and J by 5 bases, with 24 bases left in between. For the CDR3, the DNA is TGTGCCAGCGGTCCGTGGGGGGTATCCCGCCCTACTGAAGCTTTCTTT. This sequence encodes CASGPWGVSRPTEAFF.

This sequence joins TRBV20-1 and TRBJ1-2; perhaps TRBD1 as D (6 bases). V dropped 3 bases and J dropped 6 bases, with 23 bases sitting between them. Germline V gives CDR1 DFQATT, CDR2 SNEGSKA (reference sequence). CDR3 length: 16 residues. CDR3 nucleotides: TGCAGTGCTAGTGGACTGAGGGGGATAGGGACGGATGGCTACACCTTC. This codes for CSASGLRGIGTDGYTF.

The chain couples TRBV7-2 to TRBJ2-5, with 9 nucleotides matching TRBD2. The length of the CDR3 is 15 residues. V lost 0 bases and J lost 4; bases outside the gene matches: 3. From germline, CDR1 is SGHTA and CDR2 FQGNSA. CDR3 sequence (DNA): TGTGCCAGCAGCTTAGCGGCGGGGGGGCTAGAGACCCAGTACTTC. Translated, it gives CASSLAAGGLETQYF.

The chain carries TRBV18 and TRBJ1-6, with 8 positions matching TRBD1. Germline trimming cut 4 bases from V and 7 bases from J; bases unmatched to any gene: 18. CDR3 length: 19 residues. Germline CDR1 reads KGHSH; CDR2 reads LQKENI. CDR3 in DNA: TGTGCCAGCTCACGGACCACCTCTGACAGGGGCTCGGGAAATTCACCCCTCCACTTT. Translation gives CASSRTTSDRGSGNSPLHF.

As concerns this clone: Within the sample, other DNA sequences also encode this same CDR3. The gene calls are TRBV18 and TRBJ1-5, with D maybe TRBD1 (6 bases). The length of the CDR3 is 14 residues. The V end was cut by 1 base, the J end by 2 bases, with 6 bases between. Looked up from germline, CDR1 is KGHSH and CDR2 is LQKENI. The CDR3 DNA reads as TGTGCCAGCTCACCACAGGGGGGCAATCAGCCCCAGCATTTT. Protein sequence: CASSPQGGNQPQHF.

This chain joins TRBV6-5 and TRBJ2-7, with a tentative D call TRBD2 (5 bases). The CDR3 is made up of 12 amino acids. V was shortened by 6 bases and J by 6 bases, with 12 bases between the two germline ends. Germline values: CDR1 MNHEY, CDR2 SVGAGI. CDR3: CASRLARGEQYV. CDR3 DNA: TGTGCCAGCAGGCTCGCTCGGGGCGAGCAGTACGTC.

This chain joins TRBV7-2 and TRBJ1-2; D is ambiguous. V lost 3 bases and J lost 3, with 14 bases in between. Per germline, CDR1 SGHTA and CDR2 FQGNSA. The CDR3 loop spans 15 amino acids. In DNA, the CDR3 is TGTGCCAGCAGCTTCCTTAGGTCGGAGTACTATGGCTACACCTTC. Protein product: CASSFLRSEYYGYTF. Using reference TRBV7-2 and TRBJ1-2 for the parts outside the CDR3, the full variable domain is GAGVSQSPSNKVTEKGKDVELRCDPISGHTALYWYRQSLGQGLEFLIYFQGNSAPDKSGLPSDRFSAERTGGSVSTLTIQRTQQEDSAVYLCASSFLRSEYYGYTFGSGTRLTVV.

The chain combines TRBV18 with TRBJ1-1; TRBD1 matches at 7 bases. The J segment lost 3 bases and the V segment lost 3 bases, leaving 7 bases of the junction unmatched. The CDR3 loop spans 15 amino acids. CDR1 is KGHSH, CDR2 LQKENI, per germline. The CDR3 protein is CASSPAQGSYTEAFF. For the CDR3, the DNA is TGTGCCAGCTCACCCGCACAGGGGAGTTACACTGAAGCTTTCTTT.

The J gene is TRBJ1-6, the V gene TRBV19, with unresolved D. The germline V and J ends were trimmed by 7 bases and 3 bases, with 10 bases remaining between them. CDR3 length: 14 amino acids. CDR1 and CDR2 from the germline V gene are LNHDA and SQIVND (reference sequence). This CDR3 reads CASTSGNYNSPLHF. In DNA form, the CDR3 reads TGTGCCAGTACCTCTGGAAACTATAATTCACCCCTCCACTTT.

In this sample, this clone turned up once. As DNA, the CDR3 is TGTGCCAGTAGTATGGGGGGCGGCGGCAATCAGCCCCAGCATTTT. This encodes CASSMGGGGNQPQHF. The V call is TRBV19, the J call TRBJ1-5; maybe TRBD1 (6 bases). CDR3 length equals 15 residues. CDR1 is LNHDA, CDR2 SQIVND, per germline (reference sequence). V was pared by 3 bases and J by 2 bases, with 11 bases between.

The chain carries TRBV24-1 and TRBJ2-1, with 9 bases lining up with TRBD1. This CDR3 spans 17 amino acids. After removal of 4 bases from V and 2 bases from J, the junction contained 8 bases not matched to a gene. Per the germline V gene, CDR1 is KGHDR and CDR2 is SFDVKD. The CDR3 reads CATSETAGQGTYNEQFF. The CDR3 DNA follows: TGTGCCACCAGTGAGACCGCGGGACAGGGAACCTACAATGAGCAGTTCTTC.

V and J are TRBV6-5 and TRBJ1-1; perhaps TRBD1 as D (5 bases). Germline loops: CDR1 MNHEY, CDR2 SVGAGI. V lost 0 bases and J 5 bases, leaving 13 bases between the germline ends. This CDR3 spans 15 amino acids. The CDR3 nucleotides read TGTGCCAGCAGTTACTCGCGGACCGGGGGAACTGAAGCTTTCTTT. It is translated as CASSYSRTGGTEAFF.

The chain links TRBV12-5 to TRBJ1-6, with D possibly being TRBD1 (6 bases). This CDR3 contains 15 residues. The V gene's germline CDR1 is LGHNT and CDR2 FRNRAP. Trimming left V 5 bases short and J 7 bases short, with 15 bases between. For the CDR3, the DNA is TGTGCTAGTGGTCCCGAACGCGGACAGAATTCACCCCTCCACTTT. Its protein product is CASGPERGQNSPLHF.